This TCR beta chain was retrieved from a study of memory CD4+ T cells and cytomegalovirus serostatus. As for the study in general: This sample comes from healthy Belgian adults, about 10 CMV seropositive, 20 to 25 seronegative. Study-level results: The CMV-associated TCR signature appears largely within the CD4+ memory repertoire.

V lost 2 bases to trimming and J lost 6 bases, with 5 bases between them. This CDR3 comprises 11 residues. The germline V gene has CDR1 MNHEY and CDR2 SVGAGI. The sort gate was single viable CD3+CD4+CD8-CD45RO+ cells for memory CD4+ T cells. CMV serostatus came from serum IgG against pp150, pp28, p38, p52. On this clone itself: Its specificity is unknown. The same CDR3 can be traced to other DNA sequences in this sample.

Per the original data handling: Out-of-frame sequences were removed, leaving around 2.2 million distinct TCRbeta sequences. Sequencing was performed with immunoSEQ multiplex PCR; in TCRdb, only in-frame clones are kept and a portion is missing. D and trimming come from the DNA, and the V and J calls and clone size come from that table. The table lists tens of thousands of clones, under 80% of them singletons, with roughly 0.8% in the top ten. The sample was memory CD4+ T cells from blood. The chain recombines TRBV6-5 with TRBJ2-7; D not certain. This TCR came from an adult in good health and CMV-seronegative. DNA for the CDR3: TGTGCCAGCAGTTACCTTGGCGAGCAGTACTTC. Translating it yields CASSYLGEQYF.